This T cell receptor (beta chain) was identified during a study of blood T cell repertoires in COVID-19. Study information: Some COVID-19 samples were acute and others convalescent; all came from the United States, Italy and Spain.

Ages ranged from about 18 to 90 years, with residence in about two dozen US areas. Germline V CDR1 and CDR2: SGHRS, YFSETQ. The CDR3 contains 14 residues. V was cut by 4 bases and J by 8 bases, with 15 bases left in between. Sequencing used immunoSEQ multiplex PCR; TCRdb keeps in-frame clones, though not all of them. Of a few hundred thousand clones in the sample, 80% to 85% were seen once. This chain uses TRBV5-1 with TRBJ1-4, with D maybe TRBD1 (5 bases). This clonotype originated in a woman aged 40 to 50 who had recovered from COVID-19. The material sequenced was PBMCs or T cells enriched from blood (not recorded which). The CDR3 spells CASSLGAVREKLFF. The CDR3 nucleotides read TGCGCCAGCAGCCTAGGGGCCGTCCGGGAAAAACTGTTTTTT.